The 17 T cell receptor beta chains presented below share a single source sample, sequenced in a study of Tregs in tolerant kidney transplant recipients. Method: immunoSEQ multiplex PCR; TCRdb's copy keeps in-frame clones and lacks some. Of about 66,000 clones in the sample, roughly 89% were seen once. Source: CD8+ T cells from blood, taken before the transplant. The receptors stem from a human donor who received a combined kidney and bone marrow transplant.

J is TRBJ2-5 and V is TRBV9, with TRBD1 as a possible D gene (6 bases). V was pared by 10 bases and J by 5 bases, with 18 bases between. This CDR3 spans 13 amino acids. Germline CDR1 reads SGDLS; CDR2 reads YYNGEE. The CDR3, as DNA: TGTGCCTCCAGGGGCTACTCCGATGAGACCCAGTACTTC. This gives the protein CASRGYSDETQYF.

The CDR3: CASSGSGGQETQYF. The CDR3 DNA follows: TGTGCCAGCAGTGGCTCAGGGGGCCAAGAGACCCAGTACTTC. This chain joins TRBV25-1 and TRBJ2-5; 7 nucleotides agree with TRBD1. With 4 bases clipped from V and 1 base from J, the junction kept 3 bases outside the gene matches. The CDR3 spans 14 residues. Germline V gene sequence: CDR1 MGHDK, CDR2 SYGVNS.

The genes are TRBV29-1 and TRBJ2-7; D is possibly TRBD2 (6 bases). Per the germline V gene, CDR1 is SQVTM and CDR2 is ANQGSEA. V lost 0 bases and J lost 9, with 9 bases in between. This CDR3 comprises 11 residues. The CDR3 loop is CSVEEGGRQYF. Written as DNA, the CDR3 is TGCAGCGTTGAAGAGGGGGGTCGGCAGTACTTC.

The V call is TRBV28, the J call TRBJ1-5, with no clear D. The V end lost 6 bases, the J end lost 3 bases, and 12 bases lay between the germline ends. The CDR3 has 14 residues. Germline V gene data show CDR1 as MDHEN and CDR2 as SYDVKM. The CDR3 loop reads CASRPMLFNQPQHF. CDR3 DNA: TGTGCCAGCAGACCTATGCTCTTCAATCAGCCCCAGCATTTT.

J is TRBJ2-7 and V is TRBV7-2, with 12 nucleotides matching TRBD2. Germline lookup yields CDR1 SGHTA and CDR2 FQGNSA. V lost 4 bases and J lost 3; bases outside the gene matches: 4. This CDR3 comprises 15 residues. CDR3 nucleotides: TGTGCCAGCAGCTCCCGGACTAGCGGGATCTACGAGCAGTACTTC. Encoded protein: CASSSRTSGIYEQYF. The full variable domain, its missing parts supplied by reference TRBV7-2 and TRBJ2-7, is GAGVSQSPSNKVTEKGKDVELRCDPISGHTALYWYRQSLGQGLEFLIYFQGNSAPDKSGLPSDRFSAERTGGSVSTLTIQRTQQEDSAVYLCASSSRTSGIYEQYFGPGTRLTVT.

This clone has only one observation. DNA of the CDR3: TGTGCCAGCAGTGAGAGGACTAGCCGTAACAATGAGCAGTTCTTC. This encodes CASSERTSRNNEQFF. The V and J genes are TRBV6-4 and TRBJ2-1; 8 bases are shared with TRBD2. CDR1 and CDR2 from the germline V gene are MRHNA and SNTAGT. This CDR3 region has 15 residues. The trim removed 3 bases at V and 5 bases at J, leaving 6 bases unmatched.

The rearrangement joins TRBV29-1 to TRBJ1-2; D possibly corresponds to TRBD1 (6 bases). The CDR3 sequence is 13 residues long. V shed 2 bases and J shed 7 bases, with 14 bases lying between them. Germline CDR1 and CDR2: SQVTM and ANQGSEA. The CDR3 protein is CSVENLGGPGYTF. CDR3 DNA: TGCAGCGTTGAAAATCTAGGGGGACCTGGCTACACCTTC.

This chain uses TRBV19 with TRBJ1-2, with 7 positions matching TRBD1. V lost 7 bases to trimming and J lost 5 bases; unmatched junction nucleotides: 13. This CDR3 comprises 15 residues. Germline values: CDR1 LNHDA, CDR2 SQIVND (reference sequence). The CDR3 nucleotides are TGTGCCAGTACCTGGGCCATCGGGACAGTTTATGGCTACACCTTC. Translation: CASTWAIGTVYGYTF.

The chain employs TRBV9 and TRBJ2-2, with D perhaps matching TRBD2 (6 bases). The germline V gene has CDR1 SGDLS and CDR2 YYNGEE. Trimming removed 5 bases from V and 1 base from J, with 12 bases in between. The CDR3 has 15 residues. The CDR3 protein is CASREGLGNTGELFF. In DNA form, the CDR3 reads TGTGCCAGCAGGGAGGGGTTGGGGAACACCGGGGAGCTGTTTTTT.

This chain joins TRBV30 and TRBJ2-5, with TRBD2 identical over 12 bases. V lost 8 bases to trimming and J lost 6 bases; unmatched junction nucleotides: 7. This CDR3 has 13 amino acids. Per germline, CDR1 GTSNPN and CDR2 SVGIG (reference sequence). The CDR3 here is CARLAGASKTQYF. In nucleotides, the CDR3 is TGTGCCCGACTAGCGGGAGCTAGTAAGACCCAGTACTTC.

The chain is built from TRBV27 and TRBJ1-5, with a possible D match to TRBD1 (6 bases). Germline V lookup: CDR1 MNHEY, CDR2 SMNVEV (reference sequence). The germline V and J ends were trimmed by 1 base and 5 bases, with 9 bases remaining between them. The CDR3 is made up of 14 amino acids. CDR3 residues: CASSLYTGHQPQHF. CDR3 nucleotides: TGTGCCAGCAGTTTATATACAGGGCATCAGCCCCAGCATTTT.

On this clone itself: An end of the junction differs from the germline gene, which may be a read error. This chain joins TRBV7-6 and TRBJ2-7; TRBD2 might be the D (5 bases). This CDR3 spans 14 amino acids. CDR1 is SGHVS, CDR2 FNYEAQ, per germline. The CDR3 DNA sequence: TGTGCCAGCAGCCTAGCCCGCCGAGGTGACGAGCAGTACTTC. Its protein product is CASSLARRGDEQYF.

The chain employs TRBV15 and TRBJ2-7; D possibly corresponds to TRBD1 (6 bases). Germline CDR1 reads LNHNV; CDR2 reads YYDKDF (reference sequence). Trimming pared 6 bases from V and 4 bases from J, leaving 16 bases between. The CDR3 sequence is 14 residues long. The CDR3 protein is CATRKAGEGYEQYF. The CDR3 DNA reads TGTGCCACCAGAAAGGCAGGGGAAGGGTACGAGCAGTACTTC.

V usage is TRBV19 and J usage is TRBJ2-7, with unresolved D. With 4 bases removed from V and 3 bases from J, the gap between germline ends came to 4 bases. CDR1 LNHDA and CDR2 SQIVND come from the germline V gene (reference sequence). The CDR3 extends over 11 amino acids. CDR3 nucleotides: TGTGCCAGTAGTAGTCTCTACGAGCAGTACTTC. Translating it yields CASSSLYEQYF.

This chain links TRBV19 with TRBJ1-2; D is unresolved. The V gene lost 5 bases and the J gene lost 4 bases, with 20 bases spanning the gap. CDR1 is LNHDA, CDR2 SQIVND, per germline (reference sequence). The CDR3 is 16 residues long. CDR3 in amino acids: CASSLSGGRDVYGYTF. CDR3 nucleotides: TGTGCCAGTAGTCTTAGTGGCGGCAGAGACGTCTATGGCTACACCTTC.

The V and J genes are TRBV19 and TRBJ1-5, with 7 bases that match TRBD1. After removal of 4 bases from V and 5 bases from J, the junction contained 5 bases not matched to a gene. CDR1 and CDR2 from the germline V gene are LNHDA and SQIVND (reference sequence). This CDR3 is 14 amino acids long. CDR3 nucleotides: TGTGCCAGTAGTAGCGAGGGGGCGGATCAGCCCCAGCATTTT. Translating gives CASSSEGADQPQHF.

This chain uses TRBV19 with TRBJ1-1; D gene unclear. Deletions cut 5 bases from V and 1 base from J, with 11 bases between. Germline CDR1 is LNHDA and CDR2 is SQIVND (reference sequence). The CDR3 has 14 amino acids. DNA for the CDR3: TGTGCCAGTAGTTCATGGGAGAGGAACACTGAAGCTTTCTTT. This gives the protein CASSSWERNTEAFF.